A single sample gave rise to the 18 T cell receptor beta chains below, sequenced in a study of blood T cell repertoires in COVID-19. Assay used: immunoSEQ multiplex PCR; TCRdb lists only in-frame clones, some missing. The sample holds some 90,000 clones, approximately 90% seen once. The specimen sequenced was peripheral blood. These receptors were collected from an older woman with COVID-19, enrolled during active disease.

CDR3 DNA sequence: TGTGCCAGCAGTCTCACAGGGTTCTATGGAGAGACCCAGTACTTC. This codes for CASSLTGFYGETQYF. The chain recombines TRBV6-6 with TRBJ2-5, with a possible D match to TRBD1 (6 bases). The CDR3 consists of 15 residues. Germline lookup yields CDR1 MNHNY and CDR2 SVGAGI (reference sequence). V was trimmed by 5 bases and J by 4 bases, leaving 17 bases between them.

This CDR3 reads CASSPRTGSSYEQYF. The CDR3 bases are TGTGCCAGCAGTCCCCGAACAGGGAGCTCCTACGAGCAGTACTTC. The chain uses TRBV27 and TRBJ2-7; weak D call: TRBD1 (6 bases). Germline lookup yields CDR1 MNHEY and CDR2 SMNVEV (reference sequence). This CDR3 is built from 15 residues. V lost 5 bases to trimming and J lost 0 bases, with 14 bases between them.

This clone was seen just once. DNA for the CDR3: TGTGCCAGCAGCACGGGAGGGCAGGGCTATGGCTACACCTTC. Its protein product is CASSTGGQGYGYTF. The chain employs TRBV9 and TRBJ1-2; TRBD1 is a possible D gene (5 bases). CDR3 length: 14 residues. V was shortened by 4 bases and J by 4 bases, with 14 bases between the two germline ends. Germline V gene sequence: CDR1 SGDLS, CDR2 YYNGEE.

The chain recombines TRBV10-1 with TRBJ2-7; D is perhaps TRBD1 (5 bases). The V end lost 0 bases, the J end lost 2 bases, and 14 bases lay between the germline ends. The germline gives CDR1 WNHNN, CDR2 SYGVQD (reference sequence). The CDR3 runs 16 residues. Written as DNA, the CDR3 is TGCGCCAGCAGTGAGTCGCAGGGCACATCAACCTACGAGCAGTACTTC. It yields the protein CASSESQGTSTYEQYF.

The V and J genes are TRBV30 and TRBJ1-2; weak D call: TRBD1 (5 bases). Germline V gene lookup returns CDR1 GTSNPN and CDR2 SVGIG (reference sequence). Between the trimmed V and J ends, which lost 3 bases and 8 bases, there was a span of 10 bases. The CDR3 contains 11 residues. The CDR3 DNA reads TGTGCCTGGAGGCCCCGGGGGGGCTACACCTTC. This translates into CAWRPRGGYTF. The full variable domain, completed using reference TRBV30 and TRBJ1-2, is SQTIHQWPATLVQPVGSPLSLECTVEGTSNPNLYWYRQAAGRGLQLLFYSVGIGQISSEVPQNLSASRPQDRQFILSSKKLLLSDSGFYLCAWRPRGGYTFGSGTRLTVV.

This sequence joins TRBV6-5 and TRBJ1-5, with D possibly matching TRBD1 (5 bases). V was trimmed by 5 bases and J by 6 bases, leaving 8 bases between them. CDR3 length equals 12 residues. The V gene's germline CDR1 is MNHEY and CDR2 SVGAGI. CDR3 bases: TGTGCCAGCAGTCCAACAGGTCAGCCCCAGCATTTT. Translation gives CASSPTGQPQHF.

The chain employs TRBV12-3 or TRBV12-4 and TRBJ1-1, with TRBD1 matching over 7 bases. With 5 bases clipped from V and 12 bases from J, the junction kept 12 bases outside the gene matches. The CDR3 extends over 13 amino acids. The CDR3 loop is CASSTPRDRVSFF. The CDR3 DNA follows: TGTGCCAGCAGTACCCCCCGAGACAGGGTTTCTTTCTTT.

V is TRBV29-1 and J is TRBJ2-7; 12 nucleotides line up with TRBD2. Looked up from germline, CDR1 is SQVTM and CDR2 is ANQGSEA. V lost 5 bases and J lost 2; bases outside the gene matches: 4. This CDR3 has 14 amino acids. The CDR3 spells CSVRRLAGAYEQYF. The CDR3 DNA follows: TGCAGCGTTCGAAGACTAGCGGGGGCCTACGAGCAGTACTTC.

This chain connects TRBV5-5 to TRBJ2-5, with 7 bases identical to TRBD1. The junction had 13 bases not matched to a gene; V was cut back by 4 bases and J by 4 bases. This CDR3 is built from 16 residues. The germline CDR1 and CDR2 sequences are SGHKS and YYEKEE (reference sequence). DNA of the CDR3: TGTGCCAGCAGCGTCGGACATACAGGGGCTCGAGAGACCCAGTACTTC. Protein product: CASSVGHTGARETQYF. The full variable domain, in which reference TRBV5-5 and TRBJ2-5 provide the parts outside the CDR3, is DAGVTQSPTHLIKTRGQQVTLRCSPISGHKSVSWYQQVLGQGPQFIFQYYEKEERGRGNFPDRFSARQFPNYSSELNVNALLLGDSALYLCASSVGHTGARETQYFGPGTRLLVL.

A few counts support this clone. V gene TRBV5-1 combines with J gene TRBJ1-1; 10 bases fit TRBD1. The CDR3 runs to 14 residues. The germline V gene has CDR1 SGHRS and CDR2 YFSETQ. The trim removed 0 bases at V and 4 bases at J, leaving 0 bases unmatched. Here the CDR3 DNA reads TGCGCCAGCAGCTTGGGGACAGGGGGCACTGAAGCTTTCTTT. Translated: CASSLGTGGTEAFF.

The gene calls are TRBV15 and TRBJ1-4, with D possibly matching TRBD1 (6 bases). The V end was cut by 8 bases, the J end by 7 bases, with 17 bases between. The CDR3 runs 14 residues. Per germline, CDR1 LNHNV and CDR2 YYDKDF (reference sequence). CDR3 in amino acids: CATRNRVSGEKLFF. In DNA form, the CDR3 reads TGTGCCACCCGTAACAGGGTCTCGGGTGAAAAACTGTTTTTT.

This chain links TRBV9 with TRBJ2-1, with TRBD1 matching over 7 bases. There are 14 residues in the CDR3. The germline V gene has CDR1 SGDLS and CDR2 YYNGEE. V was pared by 4 bases and J by 1 base, with 2 bases of the junction left unmatched. The CDR3 region is CASSLQGSYNEQFF. The CDR3, as DNA: TGTGCCAGCAGCTTACAGGGGTCCTACAATGAGCAGTTCTTC.

The chain carries TRBV15 and TRBJ2-7; the D gene is possibly TRBD1 (5 bases). Germline lookup yields CDR1 LNHNV and CDR2 YYDKDF (reference sequence). The CDR3 extends over 14 amino acids. The V end lost 3 bases, the J end lost 4 bases, and 13 bases lay between the germline ends. The DNA of the CDR3 is TGTGCCACCAGCAGGACTCACAGGTTATACGAGCAGTACTTC. This codes for CATSRTHRLYEQYF.

This chain uses TRBV9 with TRBJ1-1; D gene uncertain. Germline V gene data show CDR1 as SGDLS and CDR2 as YYNGEE. The CDR3 has 11 residues. The CDR3 reads CPPPSNTEAFF. The CDR3 nucleotides read TGTCCCCCCCCTTCGAACACTGAAGCTTTCTTT.

This clone was counted a few times. This chain joins TRBV4-3 and TRBJ1-4; D gene ambiguous. Per the germline V gene, CDR1 is LGHNA and CDR2 is YSLEER. The CDR3 is 16 residues long. The V end lost 0 bases, the J end lost 3 bases, and 11 bases lay between the germline ends. The DNA of the CDR3 is TGCGCCAGCAGCCAAGATACTCCGCGAGCTAATGAAAAACTGTTTTTT. Translation: CASSQDTPRANEKLFF.

In its sample, this clone was seen once. This chain joins TRBV29-1 and TRBJ1-2, with D possibly TRBD1 on 5 matching bases. Germline loops: CDR1 SQVTM, CDR2 ANQGSEA. The germline V and J ends were trimmed by 6 bases and 7 bases, with 15 bases remaining between them. This CDR3 comprises 12 residues. The CDR3 protein is CSVPGGGVGYTF. For the CDR3, the DNA is TGCAGCGTCCCGGGGGGAGGGGTTGGCTACACCTTC. Combining the CDR3 with reference TRBV29-1 and TRBJ1-2 gives the whole variable domain SAVISQKPSRDICQRGTSLTIQCQVDSQVTMMFWYRQQPGQSLTLIATANQGSEATYESGFVIDKFPISRPNLTFSTLTVSNMSPEDSSIYLCSVPGGGVGYTFGSGTRLTVV.

This clone has more than one count but fewer than ten. V usage is TRBV6-6 and J usage is TRBJ1-6, with D tentatively TRBD1 (6 bases). The germline V gene has CDR1 MNHNY and CDR2 SVGAGI (reference sequence). The germline V and J ends were trimmed by 5 bases and 6 bases, with 20 bases remaining between them. This CDR3 has 17 amino acids. The CDR3 DNA follows: TGTGCCAGCAGTCCAATATCAAGCCTACAGGGTAATTCACCCCTCCACTTT. Its translation: CASSPISSLQGNSPLHF.

The CDR3 DNA is TGTGCCAGCAGCCCGGGACAGGGGAACAATGAGCAGTTCTTC. Encoded protein: CASSPGQGNNEQFF. V is TRBV6-5 and J is TRBJ2-1, with 10 bases fitting TRBD1. V was clipped by 6 bases and J by 5 bases; unmatched bases: 4. The CDR3 has 14 amino acids. CDR1 is MNHEY and CDR2 is SVGAGI in the germline V gene.